This T cell receptor (beta chain) was documented in a study of shared clonotypes between healthy human individuals. Study-wide results and limits: Rarefaction showed that sequencing of sorted subsets was incomplete (despite large depth). The researchers took only blood, and tissue repertoires probably look different.

Investigators spread the genomic DNA of each subset evenly over several immunoSEQ plates. Template for every sorted-subset replicate PCR totaled about 0.2 ug DNA, around 33,000 T cell genomes. TCRdb keeps only in-frame clones here, not all; method: immunoSEQ multiplex PCR. The sample yields 1.5 million to 1.9 million clones, 95% to 99% seen once. The CDR3 length is 16 residues. V gave up 5 bases and J gave up 2 bases, with 17 bases separating them. Germline values: CDR1 SGHNT, CDR2 YYREEE (reference sequence). Regarding this clone: Its matching antigen is unknown.

The gene calls are TRBV5-4 and TRBJ1-3; possible D gene TRBD1, 5 bases. The sample consisted of naive CD4+ T cells sorted from blood. The subset is: CD45RA+ positively selected. This receptor was taken from a man in his thirties or forties in good health. CDR3 amino acids: CASSIGRGLTGNTIYF. The CDR3 nucleotides are TGTGCCAGCAGTATAGGAAGGGGCCTCACTGGAAACACCATATATTTT.